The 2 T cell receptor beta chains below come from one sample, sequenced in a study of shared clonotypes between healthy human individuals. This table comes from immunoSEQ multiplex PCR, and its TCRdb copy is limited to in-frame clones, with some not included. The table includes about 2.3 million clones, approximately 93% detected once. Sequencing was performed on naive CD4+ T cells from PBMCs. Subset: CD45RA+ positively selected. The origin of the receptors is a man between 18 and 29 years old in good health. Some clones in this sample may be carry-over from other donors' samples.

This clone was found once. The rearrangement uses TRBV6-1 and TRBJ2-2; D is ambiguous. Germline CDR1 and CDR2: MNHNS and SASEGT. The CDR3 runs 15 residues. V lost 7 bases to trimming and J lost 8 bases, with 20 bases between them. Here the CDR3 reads CASKMGTAAMGELFF. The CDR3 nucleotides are TGTGCCAGCAAGATGGGTACGGCAGCAATGGGGGAGCTGTTTTTT.

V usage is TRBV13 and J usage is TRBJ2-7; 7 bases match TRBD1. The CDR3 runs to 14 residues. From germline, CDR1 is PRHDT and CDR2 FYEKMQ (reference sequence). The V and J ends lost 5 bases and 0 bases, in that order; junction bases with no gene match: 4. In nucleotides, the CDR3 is TGTGCCAGCAGCGGACAGGAAAGCTCCTACGAGCAGTACTTC. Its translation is CASSGQESSYEQYF.